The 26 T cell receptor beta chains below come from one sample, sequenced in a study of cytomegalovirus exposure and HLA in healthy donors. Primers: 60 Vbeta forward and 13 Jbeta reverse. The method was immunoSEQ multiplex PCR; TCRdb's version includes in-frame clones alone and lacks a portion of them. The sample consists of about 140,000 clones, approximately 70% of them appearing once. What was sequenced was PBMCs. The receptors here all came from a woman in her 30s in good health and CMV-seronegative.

The CDR3 loop reads CSVVGRGQETQYF. CDR3 sequence (DNA): TGCAGCGTTGTGGGCAGGGGGCAAGAGACCCAGTACTTC. The J gene is TRBJ2-5, the V gene TRBV29-1, with TRBD1 matching over 7 bases. With V trimmed by 4 bases and J by 2 bases, 4 bases remained unmatched. Per germline, CDR1 SQVTM and CDR2 ANQGSEA. The CDR3 extends over 13 amino acids.

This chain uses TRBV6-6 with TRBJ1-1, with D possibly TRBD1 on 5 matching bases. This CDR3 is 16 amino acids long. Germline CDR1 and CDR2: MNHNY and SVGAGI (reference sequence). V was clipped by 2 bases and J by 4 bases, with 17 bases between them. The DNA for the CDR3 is TGTGCCAGCAGTTACCCCAACTCAAAAAGGGGCACTGAAGCTTTCTTT. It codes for CASSYPNSKRGTEAFF.

The CDR3 DNA sequence: TGCGCCAGCAGCCAAGAGACTAGCGGGGGGGTATTAGATACGCAGTATTTT. Amino acid sequence: CASSQETSGGVLDTQYF. V gene TRBV4-1 combines with J gene TRBJ2-3; 14 nucleotides agree with TRBD2. The CDR3 contains 17 residues. After removal of 0 bases from V and 5 bases from J, the junction contained 4 bases not matched to a gene. Germline assignment: CDR1 MGHRA and CDR2 YSYEKL.

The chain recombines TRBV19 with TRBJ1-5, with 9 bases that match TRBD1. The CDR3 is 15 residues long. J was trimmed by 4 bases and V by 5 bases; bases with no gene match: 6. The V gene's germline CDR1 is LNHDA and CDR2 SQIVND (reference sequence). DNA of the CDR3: TGTGCCAGTAGTCCCCGTGGGACAGGGAATCAGCCCCAGCATTTT. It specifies CASSPRGTGNQPQHF.

The CDR3 spells CASSWDRRNSPLHF. The CDR3 DNA sequence: TGTGCCAGCAGCTGGGACAGACGTAATTCACCCCTCCACTTT. V is TRBV5-4 and J is TRBJ1-6, with 7 nucleotides matching TRBD1. CDR3 length: 14 amino acids. From germline, CDR1 is SGHNT and CDR2 YYREEE (reference sequence). V gave up 3 bases and J gave up 6 bases; unmatched junction bases: 3. Variable domain in full (rest from reference TRBV5-4 and TRBJ1-6): ETGVTQSPTHLIKTRGQQVTLRCSSQSGHNTVSWYQQALGQGPQFIFQYYREEENGRGNFPPRFSGLQFPNYSSELNVNALELDDSALYLCASSWDRRNSPLHFGNGTRLTVT.

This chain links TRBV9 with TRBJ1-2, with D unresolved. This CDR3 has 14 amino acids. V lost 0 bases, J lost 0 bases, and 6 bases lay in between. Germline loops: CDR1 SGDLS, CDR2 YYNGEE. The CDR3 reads CASSVGGTNYGYTF. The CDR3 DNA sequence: TGTGCCAGCAGCGTAGGAGGGACTAACTATGGCTACACCTTC. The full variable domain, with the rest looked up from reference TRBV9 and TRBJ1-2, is DSGVTQTPKHLITATGQRVTLRCSPRSGDLSVYWYQQSLDQGLQFLIQYYNGEERAKGNILERFSAQQFPDLHSELNLSSLELGDSALYFCASSVGGTNYGYTFGSGTRLTVV.

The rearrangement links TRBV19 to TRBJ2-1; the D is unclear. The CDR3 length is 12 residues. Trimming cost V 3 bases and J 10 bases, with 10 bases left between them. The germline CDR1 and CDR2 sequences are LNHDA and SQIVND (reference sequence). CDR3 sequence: CASSMRSEEQFF. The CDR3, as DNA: TGTGCCAGTAGTATGAGGTCGGAGGAGCAGTTCTTC. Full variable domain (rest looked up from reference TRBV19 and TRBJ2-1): DGGITQSPKYLFRKEGQNVTLSCEQNLNHDAMYWYRQDPGQGLRLIYYSQIVNDFQKGDIAEGYSVSREKKESFPLTVTSAQKNPTAFYLCASSMRSEEQFFGPGTRLTVL.

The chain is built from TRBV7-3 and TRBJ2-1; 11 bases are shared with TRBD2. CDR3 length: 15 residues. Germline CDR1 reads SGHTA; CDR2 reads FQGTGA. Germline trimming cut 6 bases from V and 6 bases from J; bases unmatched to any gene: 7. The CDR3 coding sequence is TGTGCCAGCAGGTTAGCGGGAGGGCCGGGCAATGAGCAGTTCTTC. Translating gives CASRLAGGPGNEQFF.

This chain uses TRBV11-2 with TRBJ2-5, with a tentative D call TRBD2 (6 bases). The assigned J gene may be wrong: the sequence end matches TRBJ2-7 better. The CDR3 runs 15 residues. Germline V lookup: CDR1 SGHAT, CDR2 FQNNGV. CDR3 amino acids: CASSESPGVVYEQYF. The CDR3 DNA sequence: TGTGCCAGCAGCGAAAGTCCGGGAGTAGTGTACGAGCAGTACTTC.

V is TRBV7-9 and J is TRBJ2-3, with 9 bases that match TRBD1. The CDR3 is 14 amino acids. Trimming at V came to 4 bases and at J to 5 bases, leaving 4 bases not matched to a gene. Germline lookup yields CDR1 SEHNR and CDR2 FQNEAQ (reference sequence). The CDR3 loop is CASSSQGAEDTQYF. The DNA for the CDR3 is TGTGCCAGCAGCTCACAGGGGGCGGAAGATACGCAGTATTTT. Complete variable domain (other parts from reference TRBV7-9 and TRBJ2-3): DTGVSQNPRHKITKRGQNVTFRCDPISEHNRLYWYRQTLGQGPEFLTYFQNEAQLEKSRLLSDRFSAERPKGSFSTLEIQRTEQGDSAMYLCASSSQGAEDTQYFGPGTRLTVL.

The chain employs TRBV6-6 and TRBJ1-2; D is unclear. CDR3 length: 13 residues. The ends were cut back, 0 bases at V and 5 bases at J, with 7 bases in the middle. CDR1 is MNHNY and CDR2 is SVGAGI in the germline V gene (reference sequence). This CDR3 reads CASSYSGRYGYTF. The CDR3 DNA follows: TGTGCCAGCAGTTACTCAGGGAGGTATGGCTACACCTTC.

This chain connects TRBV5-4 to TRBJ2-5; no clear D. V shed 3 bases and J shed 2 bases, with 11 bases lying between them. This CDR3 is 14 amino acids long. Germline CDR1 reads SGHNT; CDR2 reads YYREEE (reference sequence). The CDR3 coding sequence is TGTGCCAGCAGCTCTAGACCGACTCAAGAGACCCAGTACTTC. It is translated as CASSSRPTQETQYF.

The CDR3 coding sequence is TGTGCCAGCAGCTTAACCACCTCGGGGGGGGGCTACACCTTC. Translating gives CASSLTTSGGGYTF. The chain carries TRBV7-8 and TRBJ1-2; perhaps TRBD1 as D (5 bases). The germline CDR1 and CDR2 sequences are SGHVS and FQNEAQ. The CDR3 is 14 residues long. The V and J ends lost 2 bases and 8 bases respectively, with 15 bases between them.

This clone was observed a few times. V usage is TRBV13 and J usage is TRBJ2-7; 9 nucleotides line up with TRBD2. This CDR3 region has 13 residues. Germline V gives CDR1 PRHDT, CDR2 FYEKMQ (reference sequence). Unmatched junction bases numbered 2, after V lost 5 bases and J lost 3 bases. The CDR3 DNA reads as TGTGCCAGCAGCGGTAGCGGGAGCTACGAGCAGTACTTC. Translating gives CASSGSGSYEQYF.

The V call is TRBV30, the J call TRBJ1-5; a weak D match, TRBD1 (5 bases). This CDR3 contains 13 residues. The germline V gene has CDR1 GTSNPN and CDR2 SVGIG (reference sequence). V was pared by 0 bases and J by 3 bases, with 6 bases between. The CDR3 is CAWSVQVNQPQHF. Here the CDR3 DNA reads TGTGCCTGGAGTGTACAGGTCAATCAGCCCCAGCATTTT.

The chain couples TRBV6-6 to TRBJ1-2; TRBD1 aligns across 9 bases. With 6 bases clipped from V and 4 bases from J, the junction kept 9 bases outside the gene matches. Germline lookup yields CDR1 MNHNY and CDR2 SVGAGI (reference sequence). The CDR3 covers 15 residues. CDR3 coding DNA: TGTGCCAGCAGCCAACAGGGGGCGGCGGGCTATGGCTACACCTTC. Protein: CASSQQGAAGYGYTF.

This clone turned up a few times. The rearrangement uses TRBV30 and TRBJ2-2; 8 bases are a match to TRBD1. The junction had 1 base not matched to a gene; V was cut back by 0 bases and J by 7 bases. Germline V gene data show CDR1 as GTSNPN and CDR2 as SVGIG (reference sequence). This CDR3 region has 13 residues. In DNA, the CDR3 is TGTGCCTGGAGTGTACAGGGGGACGGGGAGCTGTTTTTT. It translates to CAWSVQGDGELFF.

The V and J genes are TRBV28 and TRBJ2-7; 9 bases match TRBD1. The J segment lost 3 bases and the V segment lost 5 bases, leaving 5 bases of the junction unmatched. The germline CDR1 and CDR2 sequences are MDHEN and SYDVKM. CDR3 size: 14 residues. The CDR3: CASSPGQGNYEQYF. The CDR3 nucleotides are TGTGCCAGCAGTCCAGGACAGGGGAACTACGAGCAGTACTTC.

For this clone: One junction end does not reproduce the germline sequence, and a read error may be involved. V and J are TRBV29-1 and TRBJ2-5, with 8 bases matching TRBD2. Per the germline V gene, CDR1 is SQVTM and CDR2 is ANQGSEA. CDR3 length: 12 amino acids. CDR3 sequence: CSDEAGVETQYF. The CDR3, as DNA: TGCAGCGATGAAGCGGGAGTAGAGACCCAGTACTTC.

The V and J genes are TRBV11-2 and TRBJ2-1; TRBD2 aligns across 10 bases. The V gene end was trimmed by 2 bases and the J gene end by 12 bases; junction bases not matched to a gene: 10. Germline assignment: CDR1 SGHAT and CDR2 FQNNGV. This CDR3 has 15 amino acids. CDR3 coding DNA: TGTGCCAGCAGCTTACGTCTAGCGGGGGCCGTGGGGCAGTTCTTC. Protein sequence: CASSLRLAGAVGQFF.

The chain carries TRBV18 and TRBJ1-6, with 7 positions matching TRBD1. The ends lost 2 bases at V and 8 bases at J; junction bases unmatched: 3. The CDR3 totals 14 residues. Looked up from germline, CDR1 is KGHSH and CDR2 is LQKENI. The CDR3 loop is CASSPGGTDSPLHF. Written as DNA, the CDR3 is TGTGCCAGCTCACCAGGCGGGACAGATTCACCCCTCCACTTT.

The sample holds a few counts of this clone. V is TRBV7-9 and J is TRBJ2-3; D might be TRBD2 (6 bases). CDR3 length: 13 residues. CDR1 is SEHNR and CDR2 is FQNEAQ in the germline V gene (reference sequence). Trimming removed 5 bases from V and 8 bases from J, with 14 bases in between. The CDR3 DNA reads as TGTGCCAGCAGCCCTCAATCCGGGGGTACGCAGTATTTT. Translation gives CASSPQSGGTQYF.

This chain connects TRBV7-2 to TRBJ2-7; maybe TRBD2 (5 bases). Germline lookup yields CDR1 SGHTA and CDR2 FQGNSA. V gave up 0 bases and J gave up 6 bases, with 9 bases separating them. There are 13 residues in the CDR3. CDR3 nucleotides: TGTGCCAGCAGCTTAGCACTAGATGGCGAGCAGTACGTC. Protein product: CASSLALDGEQYV.

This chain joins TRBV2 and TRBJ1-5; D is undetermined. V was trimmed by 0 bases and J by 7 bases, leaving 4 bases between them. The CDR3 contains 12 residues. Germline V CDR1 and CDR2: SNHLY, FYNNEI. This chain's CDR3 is CASSEAGQPQHF. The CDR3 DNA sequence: TGTGCCAGCAGTGAAGCGGGCCAGCCCCAGCATTTT.

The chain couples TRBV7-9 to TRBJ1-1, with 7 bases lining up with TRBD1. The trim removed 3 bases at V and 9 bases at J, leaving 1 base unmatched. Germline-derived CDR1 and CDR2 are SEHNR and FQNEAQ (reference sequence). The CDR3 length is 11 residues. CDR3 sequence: CASSLGQKAFF. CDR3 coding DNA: TGTGCCAGCAGCTTGGGACAGAAAGCTTTCTTT.

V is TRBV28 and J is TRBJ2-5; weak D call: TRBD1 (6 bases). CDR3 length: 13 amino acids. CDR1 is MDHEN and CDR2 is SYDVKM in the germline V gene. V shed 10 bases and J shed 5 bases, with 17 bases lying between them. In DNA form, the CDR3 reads TGTGCCACCGGGACACCTCGATACGAGACCCAGTACTTC. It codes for CATGTPRYETQYF.